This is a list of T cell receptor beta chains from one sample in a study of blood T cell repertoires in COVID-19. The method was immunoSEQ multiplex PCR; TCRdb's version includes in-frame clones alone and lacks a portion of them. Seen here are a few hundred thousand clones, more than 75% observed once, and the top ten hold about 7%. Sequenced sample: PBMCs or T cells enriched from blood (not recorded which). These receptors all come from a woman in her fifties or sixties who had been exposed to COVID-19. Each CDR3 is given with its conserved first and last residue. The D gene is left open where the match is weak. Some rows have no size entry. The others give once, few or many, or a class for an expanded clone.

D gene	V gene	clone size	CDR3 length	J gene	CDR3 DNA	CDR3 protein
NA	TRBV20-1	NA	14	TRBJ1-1	TGCAGTGCTAGTAGGTCCCCGGGGCGGGATGAAGCTTTCTTT	CSASRSPGRDEAFF
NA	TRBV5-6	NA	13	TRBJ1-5	TGTGCCAGCAGCTTCGGCGGGGATGAGCCCCAGCATTTT	CASSFGGDEPQHF
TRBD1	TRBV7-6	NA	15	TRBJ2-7	TGTGCCAGCAGCCTAGGGACAGGGAAGGCCTACGAGCAGTACTTC	CASSLGTGKAYEQYF
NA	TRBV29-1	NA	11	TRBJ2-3	TGCAGCGTTGCGGGGGTGGATACGCAGTATTTT	CSVAGVDTQYF
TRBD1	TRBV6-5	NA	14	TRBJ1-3	TGTGCCAGCATTCCGGACAGGGCCGGAAACACCATATATTTT	CASIPDRAGNTIYF
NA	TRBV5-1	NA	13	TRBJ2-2	TGCGCCAGCAGCTTGGGTATCACCGGGGAGCTGTTTTTT	CASSLGITGELFF
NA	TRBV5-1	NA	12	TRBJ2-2	TGCGCCAGCAGCTTCGGGACCGGGGAGCTGTTTTTT	CASSFGTGELFF
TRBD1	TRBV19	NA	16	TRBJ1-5	TGTGCCAGTAGCCGAGACAGGGGGCTAGGAAATCAGCCCCAGCATTTT	CASSRDRGLGNQPQHF
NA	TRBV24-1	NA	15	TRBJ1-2	TGTGCCACCAGTGACCCCGCCCGCGGGGAGAGCGGCTACACCTTC	CATSDPARGESGYTF
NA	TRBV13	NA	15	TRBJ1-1	TGTGCCAGCAGTTTAAATCCACAGGGTGGCACTGAAGCTTTCTTT	CASSLNPQGGTEAFF
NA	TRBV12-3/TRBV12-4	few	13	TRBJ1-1	TGTGCCAGCACAAGGACAGTGAACACTGAAGCTTTCTTT	CASTRTVNTEAFF
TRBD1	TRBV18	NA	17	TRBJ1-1	TGTGCCAGCTCACCACCGACAGGGGGTAGAGGGAACACTGAAGCTTTCTTT	CASSPPTGGRGNTEAFF
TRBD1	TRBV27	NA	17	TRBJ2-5	TGTGCCAGCAGTCCGGGACAGGGGGCGCCGGGAGGAGAGACCCAGTACTTC	CASSPGQGAPGGETQYF
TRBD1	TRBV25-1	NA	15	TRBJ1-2	TGTGCCAGCAGTGATCGAGCAGGGGGCGACTATGGCTACACCTTC	CASSDRAGGDYGYTF
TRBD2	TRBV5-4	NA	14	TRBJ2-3	TGTGCCAGCAGCTTGGGACTAGCTTTGGCTACGCAGTATTTT	CASSLGLALATQYF
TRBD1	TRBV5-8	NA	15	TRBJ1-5	TGTGCCAGCAGCGGAGGGACAGGCCCGCATCAGCCCCAGCATTTT	CASSGGTGPHQPQHF
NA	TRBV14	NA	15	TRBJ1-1	TGTGCCAGCAGCCAAGATGAGGAGGGTATCACTGAAGCTTTCTTT	CASSQDEEGITEAFF
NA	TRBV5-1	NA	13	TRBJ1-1	TGCGCCAGCAGCTACTCCGCGAGCACTGAAGCTTTCTTT	CASSYSASTEAFF
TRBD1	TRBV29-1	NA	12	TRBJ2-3	TGCAGCGTGAGACAGGGAGCAGATACGCAGTATTTT	CSVRQGADTQYF
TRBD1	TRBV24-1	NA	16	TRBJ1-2	TGTGCCACCAGTGATCCGGTTCGGACCACAGGGGATGGCTACACCTTC	CATSDPVRTTGDGYTF
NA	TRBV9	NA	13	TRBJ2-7	TGTGCCAGCAGCGTAGGGCTAGCCTACGAGCAGTACTTC	CASSVGLAYEQYF
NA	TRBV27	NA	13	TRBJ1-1	TGTGCCAGCCGGGGGGGGATGAACACTGAAGCTTTCTTT	CASRGGMNTEAFF
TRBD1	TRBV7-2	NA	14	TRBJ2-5	TGTGCCAGCAGCTTAGGGACAGGCCAAGAGACCCAGTACTTC	CASSLGTGQETQYF
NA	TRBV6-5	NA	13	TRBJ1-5	TGTGCCAGCAGCTTAGGGGGAACTCAGCCCCAGCATTTT	CASSLGGTQPQHF
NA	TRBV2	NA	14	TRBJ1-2	TGTGCCAGCAGTGGAAGGGAGTTTACAGGGGGCTACACCTTC	CASSGREFTGGYTF
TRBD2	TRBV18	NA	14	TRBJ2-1	TGTGCCAGCTCCCGACTAGCGGTTAACAATGAGCAGTTCTTC	CASSRLAVNNEQFF
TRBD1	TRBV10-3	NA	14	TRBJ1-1	TGTGCCATCAGTGGGACAGGGGGAAAAACTGAAGCTTTCTTT	CAISGTGGKTEAFF
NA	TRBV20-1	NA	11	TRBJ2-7	TGCAGTGCTTTACAGGTTCGCGAGCAGTACTTC	CSALQVREQYF
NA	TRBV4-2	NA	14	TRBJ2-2	TGTGCCAGCAGCCCGGGGGAGGACACCGGGGAGCTGTTTTTT	CASSPGEDTGELFF